The 22 T cell receptor beta chains below all came from one sample that was sequenced in a study of cytomegalovirus exposure and HLA in healthy donors. PCR involved 60 Vbeta and 13 Jbeta primers. Sequencing used immunoSEQ multiplex PCR; TCRdb keeps in-frame clones, though not all of them. There are 85,000 to 110,000 clones in the sample; approximately 70% occur only once, and 2.5% to 4% lies in the top ten. Specimen: PBMCs. The source is a woman between 50 and 59 years old in good health and CMV-seronegative.

The chain couples TRBV5-8 to TRBJ1-6, with D possibly TRBD1 on 6 matching bases. In germline, CDR1 is SGHTS, CDR2 YDEGEE. There are 15 residues in the CDR3. Trimming took off 2 bases at V and 9 bases at J, with 15 bases between the two ends. The CDR3 DNA reads as TGTGCCAGCAGCTTCGTATCAGGGGCAGGTTCACCCCTCCACTTT. Translating it yields CASSFVSGAGSPLHF.

The chain employs TRBV5-1 and TRBJ2-7, with 7 positions matching TRBD1. Germline lookup yields CDR1 SGHRS and CDR2 YFSETQ. V was pared by 4 bases and J by 2 bases, with 9 bases of the junction left unmatched. CDR3 length: 15 residues. The CDR3 reads CASSEPGTDAYEQYF. The CDR3 nucleotides are TGCGCCAGCAGCGAACCCGGGACAGACGCCTACGAGCAGTACTTC.

The chain recombines TRBV6-9 with TRBJ2-3; D perhaps matches TRBD2 (6 bases). The germline V gene encodes CDR1 MNHGY and CDR2 SVAAGI. This CDR3 comprises 18 residues. The germline V and J ends were trimmed by 3 bases and 2 bases, with 21 bases remaining between them. The DNA of the CDR3 is TGTGCCAGCAGTTACCAAGCACTAGCCGGATGGATCACAGATACGCAGTATTTT. This translates into CASSYQALAGWITDTQYF.

This clone was seen a handful of times. This sequence joins TRBV7-6 and TRBJ1-1; tentatively, D is TRBD1 (6 bases). The CDR3 runs to 15 residues. Trimming left V 5 bases short and J 0 bases short, with 13 bases between. CDR1 and CDR2 from the germline V gene are SGHVS and FNYEAQ. The CDR3 sequence is CASSPGHNLNTEAFF. The CDR3 DNA reads TGTGCCAGCAGCCCGGGACACAACCTGAACACTGAAGCTTTCTTT. Together with reference TRBV7-6 and TRBJ1-1, the CDR3 gives the full variable domain: GAGVSQSPRYKVTKRGQDVALRCDPISGHVSLYWYRQALGQGPEFLTYFNYEAQQDKSGLPNDRFSAERPEGSISTLTIQRTEQRDSAMYRCASSPGHNLNTEAFFGQGTRLTVV.

This rearrangement joins TRBV7-9 to TRBJ2-5; weak D call: TRBD1 (5 bases). This CDR3 has 15 amino acids. The V end lost 1 base, the J end lost 1 base, and 10 bases lay between the germline ends. CDR1 and CDR2 (germline): SEHNR, FQNEAQ (reference sequence). Here the CDR3 reads CASSLEGIPQETQYF. CDR3 bases: TGTGCCAGCAGCTTAGAGGGGATCCCCCAAGAGACCCAGTACTTC.

The chain links TRBV6-1 to TRBJ2-1; a possible D gene is TRBD2 (5 bases). The CDR3 spans 13 residues. The germline CDR1 and CDR2 sequences are MNHNS and SASEGT. With 8 bases removed from V and 8 bases from J, the gap between germline ends came to 16 bases. The chain's CDR3 is CASLAGKRDEQFF. CDR3 DNA sequence: TGTGCCAGCTTGGCGGGTAAAAGGGATGAGCAGTTCTTC.

The chain carries TRBV15 and TRBJ2-7; D may be TRBD1 (6 bases). This CDR3 region has 14 residues. V dropped 5 bases and J dropped 3 bases, with 14 bases sitting between them. From germline, CDR1 is LNHNV and CDR2 YYDKDF (reference sequence). CDR3 in amino acids: CATSLPGQFYEQYF. The CDR3, as DNA: TGTGCCACCAGCCTACCGGGACAATTCTACGAGCAGTACTTC.

J is TRBJ2-5 and V is TRBV11-1, with 14 bases lining up with TRBD2. The CDR3 contains 16 residues. Germline CDR1 is SGHAT and CDR2 is FQDESV (reference sequence). With V trimmed by 5 bases and J by 4 bases, 6 bases remained unmatched. CDR3 protein: CASSGRLAGGPETQYF. The CDR3 coding sequence is TGTGCCAGCAGCGGAAGACTAGCGGGGGGGCCAGAGACCCAGTACTTC.

V and J are TRBV18 and TRBJ1-1, with D possibly TRBD1 on 6 matching bases. Germline CDR1 is KGHSH and CDR2 is LQKENI. Trimming took 3 bases from V and 7 from J, leaving 18 bases between them. This CDR3 has 15 amino acids. The CDR3 here is CASSPFSGELREAFF. CDR3 DNA sequence: TGTGCCAGCTCACCGTTTTCAGGGGAGTTACGTGAAGCTTTCTTT.

The rearrangement joins TRBV7-9 to TRBJ2-7, with 10 bases matching TRBD1. The junction had 12 bases not matched to a gene; V was cut back by 4 bases and J by 0 bases. The germline gives CDR1 SEHNR, CDR2 FQNEAQ (reference sequence). This CDR3 comprises 18 residues. The CDR3 DNA reads TGTGCCAGCAGCTACACCCCGGGACAGGGGCCTGACTCCTACGAGCAGTACTTC. Protein: CASSYTPGQGPDSYEQYF.

The chain is built from TRBV2 and TRBJ2-7; a possible D gene is TRBD1 (6 bases). Germline V gene sequence: CDR1 SNHLY, CDR2 FYNNEI. The ends were cut back, 8 bases at V and 6 bases at J, with 11 bases in the middle. The CDR3 runs to 11 residues. Written as DNA, the CDR3 is TGTGCCAGCTCGGTCAGGGGCGAGCAGTACTTC. Protein product: CASSVRGEQYF.

V usage is TRBV7-9 and J usage is TRBJ1-4; D may be TRBD1 (5 bases). V lost 5 bases and J lost 5, with 12 bases in between. The CDR3 runs 14 residues. Germline lookup yields CDR1 SEHNR and CDR2 FQNEAQ (reference sequence). CDR3 protein: CASSGGTANEKLFF. CDR3 nucleotide sequence: TGTGCCAGCAGCGGCGGGACGGCGAATGAAAAACTGTTTTTT.

The gene calls are TRBV6-5 and TRBJ1-3; D might be TRBD1 (5 bases). Per germline, CDR1 MNHEY and CDR2 SVGAGI. V shed 2 bases and J shed 3 bases, with 11 bases lying between them. The CDR3 is 15 amino acids. The chain's CDR3 is CASSYGGTGGNTIYF. DNA for the CDR3: TGTGCCAGCAGTTACGGGGGGACCGGTGGAAACACCATATATTTT.

In its sample, this clone was seen once. The chain joins TRBV19 to TRBJ2-7; D might be TRBD2 (6 bases). The CDR3 has 14 residues. The V end was cut by 2 bases, the J end by 3 bases, with 11 bases between. Germline CDR1 is LNHDA and CDR2 is SQIVND (reference sequence). The CDR3 reads CASSISRGGYEQYF. CDR3 bases: TGTGCCAGTAGTATATCAAGGGGAGGCTACGAGCAGTACTTC.

This chain links TRBV19 with TRBJ2-3, with TRBD1 identical over 10 bases. Germline CDR1 and CDR2: LNHDA and SQIVND (reference sequence). V lost 10 bases and J lost 0; bases outside the gene matches: 10. CDR3 length: 16 residues. CDR3 region: CATGTGASISTDTQYF. The CDR3, as DNA: TGTGCCACCGGGACAGGGGCCTCGATTAGCACAGATACGCAGTATTTT.

This rearrangement joins TRBV10-3 to TRBJ2-1; 10 bases agree with TRBD2. The V segment lost 10 bases and the J segment 8 bases; nucleotides outside the gene matches: 14. The CDR3 runs 15 residues. Germline CDR1 and CDR2: ENHRY and SYGVKD. CDR3: CATSSLAGVGDEQFF. The CDR3 nucleotides read TGTGCCACCAGCTCGCTAGCGGGAGTTGGGGATGAGCAGTTCTTC.

The V and J genes are TRBV19 and TRBJ2-1, with D tentatively TRBD2 (6 bases). The V end was cut by 5 bases, the J end by 10 bases, with 15 bases between. The CDR3 runs to 13 residues. Germline V CDR1 and CDR2: LNHDA, SQIVND (reference sequence). The CDR3 sequence is CASSSGGKREQFF. CDR3 DNA: TGTGCCAGTAGTTCGGGCGGGAAGAGGGAGCAGTTCTTC.

CDR3 sequence reads: CASSLGRVKLFF. CDR3 sequence (DNA): TGTGCCAGCAGTTTGGGGAGGGTGAAACTGTTTTTT. This chain joins TRBV14 and TRBJ1-4; D is unresolved. CDR1 SGHDN and CDR2 FVKESK come from the germline V gene. Trimming pared 6 bases from V and 11 bases from J, leaving 13 bases between. There are 12 residues in the CDR3.

Only a few counts were recorded for this clone. The rearrangement uses TRBV28 and TRBJ1-2; D unclear. CDR1 is MDHEN, CDR2 SYDVKM, per germline. Trimming stripped 6 bases from V and 0 bases from J, with 8 bases between. The CDR3 length is 13 residues. In DNA, the CDR3 is TGTGCCAGCAGGCAGGCCTCTAACTATGGCTACACCTTC. Translating it yields CASRQASNYGYTF.

The V and J genes are TRBV21-1 and TRBJ2-7; TRBD1, the table's D call, lacks a check against the DNA. TRBV21-1 is a pseudogene locus. The CDR3 length is 17 residues. The CDR3 sequence: CASSNDSLGTGPFEQYF. For the CDR3, the DNA is TGTGCCAGCAGCAACGACTCCCTCGGGACAGGGCCCTTCGAGCAGTACTTC.

J is TRBJ1-2 and V is TRBV2; tentative D call: TRBD1 (6 bases). This CDR3 is built from 14 residues. Trimming took 7 bases from V and 0 from J, leaving 12 bases between them. Germline V CDR1 and CDR2: SNHLY, FYNNEI. In DNA form, the CDR3 reads TGTGCCAGCACCAGGACAGAAACTAACTATGGCTACACCTTC. Protein product: CASTRTETNYGYTF.

The rearrangement links TRBV7-3 to TRBJ2-1; D might be TRBD2 (5 bases). The V end was cut by 4 bases, the J end by 10 bases, with 11 bases between. The CDR3 has 12 amino acids. Per the germline V gene, CDR1 is SGHTA and CDR2 is FQGTGA. The CDR3 DNA sequence: TGTGCCAGCAGCTACCTATCGGGGGAGCAGTTCTTC. Residues: CASSYLSGEQFF.